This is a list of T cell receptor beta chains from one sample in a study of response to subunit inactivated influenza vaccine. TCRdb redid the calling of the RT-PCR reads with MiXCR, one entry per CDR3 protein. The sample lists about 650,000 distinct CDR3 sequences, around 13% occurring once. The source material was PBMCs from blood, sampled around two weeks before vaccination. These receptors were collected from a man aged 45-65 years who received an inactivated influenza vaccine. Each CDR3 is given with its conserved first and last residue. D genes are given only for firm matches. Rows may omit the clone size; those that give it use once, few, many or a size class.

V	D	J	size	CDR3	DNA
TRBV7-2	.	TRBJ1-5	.	CASSLVLGDSQHF	TGTGCCAGCAGCTTAGTTTTAGGAGATTCCCAGCATTTT
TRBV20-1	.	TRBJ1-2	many	CSARPPANYGYTF	TGCAGTGCTAGGCCTCCGGCTAACTATGGCTACACCTTC
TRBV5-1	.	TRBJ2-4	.	CASSLVTGAKNIQYF	TGCGCCAGCAGCTTGGTTACAGGCGCCAAAAACATTCAGTACTTC
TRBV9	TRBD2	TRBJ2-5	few	CASSVWEGSQETQYF	TGTGCCAGCAGCGTTTGGGAGGGATCCCAAGAGACCCAGTACTTC
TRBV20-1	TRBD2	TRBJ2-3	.	CSARDASGGMNTQYF	TGCAGTGCTAGAGACGCTAGCGGTGGAATGAATACGCAGTATTTT
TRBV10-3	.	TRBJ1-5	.	CAISESSISNQPQHF	TGTGCCATCAGTGAGTCGAGTATTAGCAATCAGCCCCAGCATTTT
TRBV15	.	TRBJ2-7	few	CATSRDMGYEQYF	TGTGCCACCAGCAGAGATATGGGGTACGAGCAGTACTTC
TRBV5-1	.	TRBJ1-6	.	CASSLLGEPLHF	TGCGCCAGCAGCTTGTTGGGCGAACCCCTCCACTTT
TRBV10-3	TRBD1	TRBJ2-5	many	CAISEPDRGQTQYF	TGTGCCATCAGTGAGCCGGACAGGGGTCAGACCCAGTACTTC
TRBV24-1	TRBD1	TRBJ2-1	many	CATSDTGQGVNEQFF	TGTGCCACCAGTGATACCGGACAGGGGGTCAATGAGCAGTTCTTC
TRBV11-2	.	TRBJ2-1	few	CASNPLAGYNEQFF	TGTGCCAGCAACCCTCTGGCCGGGTACAATGAGCAGTTCTTC
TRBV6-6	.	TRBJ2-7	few	CASRRTAYYEQYF	TGTGCCAGTCGTAGGACAGCCTACTACGAGCAGTACTTC
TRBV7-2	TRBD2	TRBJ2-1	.	CASSPVVAGGPGREQFF	TGTGCCAGCAGCCCCGTAGTAGCGGGAGGGCCAGGGCGCGAGCAGTTCTTC
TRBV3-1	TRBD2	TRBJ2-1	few	CASSRALAINNEQFF	TGTGCCAGCAGCCGAGCACTAGCGATAAACAATGAGCAGTTCTTC
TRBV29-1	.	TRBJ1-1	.	CSVALDLRDTEAFF	TGCAGCGTAGCCCTTGACCTGAGGGACACTGAAGCTTTCTTT
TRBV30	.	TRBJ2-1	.	CAWGGGGSYNEQFF	TGTGCCTGGGGAGGGGGGGGGTCCTACAATGAGCAGTTCTTC
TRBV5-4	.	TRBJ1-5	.	CASSSDNQPQHF	TGTGCCAGCAGCTCTGATAATCAGCCCCAGCATTTT
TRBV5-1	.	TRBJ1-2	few	CASSVDSIHGYTF	TGCGCCAGCAGCGTTGACAGTATACATGGCTACACCTTC
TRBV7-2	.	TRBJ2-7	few	CASSTEGDYHYEQYF	TGTGCCAGCAGCACGGAGGGGGACTACCACTACGAGCAGTACTTC
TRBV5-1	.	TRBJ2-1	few	CASSLAAEYNEQFF	TGCGCCAGCAGCTTGGCGGCAGAATACAATGAGCAGTTCTTC
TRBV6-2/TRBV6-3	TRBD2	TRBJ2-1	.	CASKDQAGGPSF	TGTGCCAGCAAGGATCAAGCGGGAGGGCCTAGCTTC
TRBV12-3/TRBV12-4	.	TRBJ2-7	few	CASSFYRSYEQYF	TGTGCCAGCAGTTTTTACAGATCCTACGAGCAGTACTTC
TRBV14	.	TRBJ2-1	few	CASSQSYYEQFF	TGTGCCAGCAGCCAATCCTATTATGAGCAGTTCTTC